The rows below give T cell receptor beta chains drawn from one sample of a study of T cell repertoires in cytomegalovirus infection. MiXCR, applied by TCRdb to the reads, yields one record per CDR3 protein. Of just over 300,000 distinct CDR3 sequences in the sample, roughly 16% are singletons; the top ten hold around 12%. Sequenced sample: PBMCs. The receptors were gathered from a human donor in good health (CMV status not recorded). Some clones in this sample may be carry-over from other donors' samples. The CDR3 runs from the conserved cysteine through the conserved F or W. The D gene is left open where the match is weak. Not every row has a clone size; where given, it reads once, few, many or a size class.

CDR3 protein: CASTQTGTQYF
CDR3 DNA: TGTGCCAGCACCCAGACAGGGACCCAGTACTTC
V gene: TRBV12-3/TRBV12-4
clone size: .
J gene: TRBJ2-5
D gene: .

CDR3 protein: CASSFDENTIYF
CDR3 DNA: TGTGCCAGCAGCTTCGACGAGAACACCATATATTTT
V gene: TRBV5-4
clone size: few
J gene: TRBJ1-3
D gene: .

CDR3 protein: CASSSPGGAEAFF
CDR3 DNA: TGTGCCAGCAGTTCCCCGGGGGGCGCTGAAGCTTTCTTT
V gene: TRBV12-3/TRBV12-4
clone size: .
J gene: TRBJ1-1
D gene: .

CDR3 protein: CASSEVSGTEQFF
CDR3 DNA: TGTGCCAGCAGTGAAGTCTCGGGAACTGAGCAGTTCTTC
V gene: TRBV27
clone size: few
J gene: TRBJ2-1
D gene: .

CDR3 protein: CSARAFAGFRAGELFF
CDR3 DNA: TGCAGTGCTAGAGCATTTGCGGGGTTTAGGGCCGGGGAGCTGTTTTTT
V gene: TRBV20-1
clone size: .
J gene: TRBJ2-2
D gene: .

CDR3 protein: CASSQDRGAGTGNTIYF
CDR3 DNA: TGTGCCAGCAGCCAAGATCGTGGAGCAGGGACTGGAAACACCATATATTTT
V gene: TRBV4-2
clone size: .
J gene: TRBJ1-3
D gene: .

CDR3 protein: CSASTGTGRATNEKLFF
CDR3 DNA: TGCAGTGCTAGCACCGGGACAGGGCGTGCAACTAATGAAAAACTGTTTTTT
V gene: TRBV20-1
clone size: few
J gene: TRBJ1-4
D gene: TRBD1

CDR3 protein: CASLDSTYEQYF
CDR3 DNA: TGTGCCAGCCTGGACAGCACCTACGAGCAGTACTTC
V gene: TRBV6-2/TRBV6-3
clone size: few
J gene: TRBJ2-7
D gene: .

CDR3 protein: CASSSGQGRNEKLFF
CDR3 DNA: TGTGCCAGCAGCTCGGGACAGGGGAGGAATGAAAAACTGTTTTTT
V gene: TRBV7-2
clone size: many
J gene: TRBJ1-4
D gene: TRBD1

CDR3 protein: CASSLVGGNYEQYF
CDR3 DNA: TGTGCCAGCAGCCTGGTGGGGGGGAACTACGAGCAGTACTTC
V gene: TRBV6-5
clone size: few
J gene: TRBJ2-7
D gene: TRBD2

CDR3 protein: CSAGEGDTQYF
CDR3 DNA: TGCAGTGCGGGGGAGGGAGATACGCAGTATTTT
V gene: TRBV20-1
clone size: .
J gene: TRBJ2-3
D gene: TRBD2

CDR3 protein: CASSYTRDRTNNQPQHF
CDR3 DNA: TGTGCCAGCAGTTACACCCGAGACAGGACGAACAATCAGCCCCAGCATTTT
V gene: TRBV6-5
clone size: .
J gene: TRBJ1-5
D gene: .

CDR3 protein: CASSQDGAGGNQPQHF
CDR3 DNA: TGCGCCAGCAGCCAAGATGGCGCGGGGGGCAATCAGCCCCAGCATTTT
V gene: TRBV4-1
clone size: few
J gene: TRBJ1-5
D gene: .

CDR3 protein: CSASYGGVGNQPQHF
CDR3 DNA: TGCAGTGCTAGTTACGGGGGGGTAGGCAATCAGCCCCAGCATTTT
V gene: TRBV20-1
clone size: .
J gene: TRBJ1-5
D gene: .

CDR3 protein: CASRVAGGLQDTQYF
CDR3 DNA: TGTGCCAGCAGAGTAGCGGGGGGGCTACAAGATACGCAGTATTTT
V gene: TRBV6-1
clone size: many
J gene: TRBJ2-3
D gene: TRBD2

CDR3 protein: CASSLSTGILGGANVLTF
CDR3 DNA: TGTGCCAGCAGTTTATCCACAGGGATTCTAGGGGGGGCCAACGTCCTGACTTTC
V gene: TRBV27
clone size: many
J gene: TRBJ2-6
D gene: .

CDR3 protein: CSADGQGQGEQYF
CDR3 DNA: TGCAGTGCCGACGGACAGGGGCAAGGCGAGCAGTACTTC
V gene: TRBV20-1
clone size: .
J gene: TRBJ2-7
D gene: TRBD1

CDR3 protein: CASTGQGDEQFF
CDR3 DNA: TGTGCCAGCACCGGGCAGGGGGATGAGCAGTTCTTC
V gene: TRBV28
clone size: .
J gene: TRBJ2-1
D gene: TRBD1

CDR3 protein: CASSRSSALGEQFF
CDR3 DNA: TGTGCCAGCAGCCGTAGTTCGGCCCTGGGTGAGCAGTTCTTC
V gene: TRBV7-2
clone size: many
J gene: TRBJ2-1
D gene: .

CDR3 protein: CASSLNQKETQYF
CDR3 DNA: TGTGCCAGCAGCTTGAACCAGAAGGAGACCCAGTACTTC
V gene: TRBV7-6
clone size: many
J gene: TRBJ2-5
D gene: .

CDR3 protein: CSARGLAGVYNEQFF
CDR3 DNA: TGCAGTGCTAGGGGGCTAGCGGGAGTGTACAATGAGCAGTTCTTC
V gene: TRBV20-1
clone size: .
J gene: TRBJ2-1
D gene: TRBD2

CDR3 protein: CASSSPGAAGELFF
CDR3 DNA: TGTGCCAGCAGTTCCCCAGGGGCGGCCGGGGAGCTGTTTTTT
V gene: TRBV7-9
clone size: many
J gene: TRBJ2-2
D gene: .

CDR3 protein: CSAGPTGGGGYTF
CDR3 DNA: TGCAGTGCTGGTCCGACAGGGGGCGGCGGCTACACCTTC
V gene: TRBV20-1
clone size: .
J gene: TRBJ1-2
D gene: TRBD1

CDR3 protein: CASSLAGGDRGYEQYF
CDR3 DNA: TGTGCCAGCAGCTTAGCTGGCGGGGACAGGGGCTACGAGCAGTACTTC
V gene: TRBV7-2
clone size: many
J gene: TRBJ2-7
D gene: TRBD1

CDR3 protein: CSVWENTEAFF
CDR3 DNA: TGCAGTGTCTGGGAGAACACTGAAGCTTTCTTT
V gene: TRBV20-1
clone size: .
J gene: TRBJ1-1
D gene: .

CDR3 protein: CASSRGGGVYNEQFF
CDR3 DNA: TGTGCTAGCAGCAGAGGGGGGGGAGTTTACAATGAGCAGTTCTTC
V gene: TRBV7-7
clone size: many
J gene: TRBJ2-1
D gene: .

CDR3 protein: CASSLTWDRGLRSYNSPLHF
CDR3 DNA: TGTGCTAGCAGCTTAACCTGGGACAGGGGGCTACGGTCCTATAATTCACCCCTCCACTTT
V gene: TRBV7-7
clone size: few
J gene: TRBJ1-6
D gene: TRBD1

CDR3 protein: CASLPGDSRGGTQYF
CDR3 DNA: TGTGCCAGCCTACCCGGCGACAGTAGAGGGGGGACCCAGTACTTC
V gene: TRBV27
clone size: few
J gene: TRBJ2-5
D gene: .

CDR3 protein: CSAGTSPGTGSYEQYF
CDR3 DNA: TGCAGCGCCGGGACCAGCCCCGGGACAGGGAGCTACGAGCAGTACTTC
V gene: TRBV29-1
clone size: .
J gene: TRBJ2-7
D gene: TRBD1

CDR3 protein: CASSADRGSPLHF
CDR3 DNA: TGTGCCAGTTCTGCGGACAGGGGTTCACCCCTCCACTTT
V gene: TRBV19
clone size: many
J gene: TRBJ1-6
D gene: TRBD1

CDR3 protein: CASTRWAAQETQYF
CDR3 DNA: TGTGCCAGCACCCGATGGGCGGCTCAAGAGACCCAGTACTTC
V gene: TRBV3-1
clone size: .
J gene: TRBJ2-5
D gene: .

CDR3 protein: CASSYSTGDQETQYF
CDR3 DNA: TGTGCCAGCAGTTACTCGACAGGAGACCAAGAGACCCAGTACTTC
V gene: TRBV6-2/TRBV6-3
clone size: .
J gene: TRBJ2-5
D gene: .

CDR3 protein: CATEYGLGYTF
CDR3 DNA: TGTGCCACCGAGTACGGGTTAGGCTACACCTTC
V gene: TRBV6-2/TRBV6-3
clone size: few
J gene: TRBJ1-2
D gene: .